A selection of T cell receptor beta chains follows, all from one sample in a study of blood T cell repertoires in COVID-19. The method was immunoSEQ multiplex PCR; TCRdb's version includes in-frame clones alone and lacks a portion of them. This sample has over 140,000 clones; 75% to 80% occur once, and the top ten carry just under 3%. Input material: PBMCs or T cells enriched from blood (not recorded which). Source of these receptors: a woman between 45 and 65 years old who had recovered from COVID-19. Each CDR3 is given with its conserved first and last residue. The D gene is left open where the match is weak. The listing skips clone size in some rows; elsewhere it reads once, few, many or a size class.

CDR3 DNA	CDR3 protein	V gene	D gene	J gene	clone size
TGTGCCAGCAGCGATAGCGGGGGGGTAGAGAGTACGCAGTATTTT	CASSDSGGVESTQYF	TRBV9	TRBD2	TRBJ2-3	.
TGTGCCTGGAACCGCCGGGACAGGGGGCGGGGGAACACTGAAGCTTTCTTT	CAWNRRDRGRGNTEAFF	TRBV30	TRBD1	TRBJ1-1	once
TGCGCCAGCAGCTTGGTAGTGGCGGGGTCAGATACGCAGTATTTT	CASSLVVAGSDTQYF	TRBV5-1	.	TRBJ2-3	.
TGCGCCAGCAGCCAAGGCAGCGTGAAGTACTTC	CASSQGSVKYF	TRBV4-1	.	TRBJ2-5	.
TGCGCCAGCAGCTTAACTCAGGGTCCAGATACGCAGTATTTT	CASSLTQGPDTQYF	TRBV5-1	.	TRBJ2-3	.
TGTGCCAGCAGCTTGATTGGAGGAGAAACCCCCCAGCATTTT	CASSLIGGETPQHF	TRBV5-5	.	TRBJ1-5	.
TGTGCCAGTGATGACGACAGGGTGGACACTGAAGCTTTCTTT	CASDDDRVDTEAFF	TRBV19	TRBD1	TRBJ1-1	.
TGTGCCAGCAGCGAAGTACCCCCCGCGGGGGGGCCCGATACGCAGTATTTT	CASSEVPPAGGPDTQYF	TRBV3-1/TRBV3-2	TRBD2	TRBJ2-3	.
TGTGCCAGTAGTATAGGTCGACAAGATACGCAGTATTTT	CASSIGRQDTQYF	TRBV19	.	TRBJ2-3	.
TGTGCCAGTAGTCCCCGACTTACTTCGAACACCGGGGAGCTGTTTTTT	CASSPRLTSNTGELFF	TRBV19	.	TRBJ2-2	.
TGTGCCAGCAGCGCAGGGGGCCGGCCTAATGAAAAACTGTTTTTT	CASSAGGRPNEKLFF	TRBV7-2	TRBD1	TRBJ1-4	once
TGTGCCAGCAGCTTATGGCGGGGGGAGCCCCAGCATTTT	CASSLWRGEPQHF	TRBV11-3	.	TRBJ1-5	.
TGTGCCTGGAGTGTATACTCTGGGGCCAACGTCCTGACTTTC	CAWSVYSGANVLTF	TRBV30	.	TRBJ2-6	few
TGTGCCAGCAGCTTAGAAAGGGGGAAGCCCCAGCATTTT	CASSLERGKPQHF	TRBV11-2	.	TRBJ1-5	.
TGTGCCAGCAGTCTGGGAATAGCGGGGGGGAATGAGCAGTTCTTC	CASSLGIAGGNEQFF	TRBV27	TRBD2	TRBJ2-1	.
TGTGCCAGCAGAGCCACAGGGGGGTCGGCCTACGAGCAGTACTTC	CASRATGGSAYEQYF	TRBV2	TRBD1	TRBJ2-7	.
TGCGCCAGCAGCTTAACTAGCGGCTGGGGGAGCACATATACGCAGTATTTT	CASSLTSGWGSTYTQYF	TRBV5-1	TRBD2	TRBJ2-3	.
TGTGCCAGCAGCCCGAGGGGGGGCATGAACACTGAAGCTTTCTTT	CASSPRGGMNTEAFF	TRBV14	.	TRBJ1-1	once
TGTGCCAGCAGCCCCCCTGGAGGGACTGGAAACACCATATATTTT	CASSPPGGTGNTIYF	TRBV3-1/TRBV3-2	.	TRBJ1-3	once
TGTGCCAGCAGCTTGGCCCAGGCGGGCCATCTAAACTATGGCTACACCTTC	CASSLAQAGHLNYGYTF	TRBV5-6	.	TRBJ1-2	once
TGCGCCAGCAGTGGGGACACAAACAATGAGCAGTTCTTC	CASSGDTNNEQFF	TRBV5-1	.	TRBJ2-1	.
TGTGCCAGCAGCCCTAGATCCCTTTACAATGAGCAGTTCTTC	CASSPRSLYNEQFF	TRBV7-6	.	TRBJ2-1	.
TGTGCCAGTACTCGCTTACCGGGAGTAAATTCACCCCTCCACTTT	CASTRLPGVNSPLHF	TRBV19	.	TRBJ1-6	.
TGTGCCAGCAGCGTAGGGGCGGGCGGCTACACTGAGCAGTTCTTC	CASSVGAGGYTEQFF	TRBV9	.	TRBJ2-1	.
TGTGCCAGCAGCCCCTCGACTAGCGGGGGGACAATTTCCCACGAGCAGTACTTC	CASSPSTSGGTISHEQYF	TRBV5-5	TRBD2	TRBJ2-7	.
TGTGTTCCGGATACGCAGTATTTT	CVPDTQYF	TRBV19	.	TRBJ2-3	.
TGTGCCAGCAGTTCGCCGACAGGGGCAGAGACCCAGTACTTC	CASSSPTGAETQYF	TRBV28	TRBD1	TRBJ2-5	.
TGTGCCAGCAGTGAATCGGACAGACTGAACACTGAAGCTTTCTTT	CASSESDRLNTEAFF	TRBV25-1	.	TRBJ1-1	.
TGTGCCAGCAGCTTGGCCACAGGGATGAGGTACGGCTACACCTTC	CASSLATGMRYGYTF	TRBV5-4	.	TRBJ1-2	.
TGTGCCAGTAATCACGGGGAGTATAATTCACCCCTCCACTTT	CASNHGEYNSPLHF	TRBV19	.	TRBJ1-6	.
TGTGCCATCAGTGAGCCGGACAGGGCAATAAGAGGTGAAGCTTTCTTT	CAISEPDRAIRGEAFF	TRBV10-3	TRBD1	TRBJ1-1	.
TGTGCCAGCTCCCGGGGGGCCAGTAACTATGGCTACACCTTC	CASSRGASNYGYTF	TRBV18	.	TRBJ1-2	.
TGTGCCAGCAGTCCGGGAATTGGTCCTTACTCTGGAAACACCATATATTTT	CASSPGIGPYSGNTIYF	TRBV2	.	TRBJ1-3	.
TGTGCCAGCAGCGTAATTGGGGACAGGCGGGGAAGAGTAAGGTCTGGGGCCAACGTCCTGACTTTC	CASSVIGDRRGRVRSGANVLTF	TRBV9	TRBD1	TRBJ2-6	.
TGTGCCAGTAAAACCACAGTATCGTATGGCTACACCTTC	CASKTTVSYGYTF	TRBV19	.	TRBJ1-2	.
TGTGCCAGCAGCGGCAGGGGAAGCAATCAGCCCCAGCATTTT	CASSGRGSNQPQHF	TRBV3-1/TRBV3-2	.	TRBJ1-5	.
TGTGCCAGCAGCGCGTCTAGCGAGCAGTTCTTC	CASSASSEQFF	TRBV9	.	TRBJ2-1	.
TGTGCCAGCAGTTTGGACATGAGTTTGAACACCGGGGAGCTGTTTTTT	CASSLDMSLNTGELFF	TRBV28	.	TRBJ2-2	.
TGTGCTAGTGGTTTAGGACTAGCGGGGGGAAAGGGTACGCAGTATTTT	CASGLGLAGGKGTQYF	TRBV12-5	TRBD2	TRBJ2-3	.
TGTGCCAGCAGCTTACGTCCGGACACTACCTATAATTCACCCCTCCACTTT	CASSLRPDTTYNSPLHF	TRBV7-8	.	TRBJ1-6	.
TGTGCCAGCAGCGACAGGTTTAACTATGGCTACACCTTC	CASSDRFNYGYTF	TRBV9	.	TRBJ1-2	.
TGCGCCAGCAGGACAGACGAGACCAAAAACATTCAGTACTTC	CASRTDETKNIQYF	TRBV5-1	.	TRBJ2-4	.
TGCAGCGTCGGGACAGGGGGGACTGAAGCTTTCTTT	CSVGTGGTEAFF	TRBV29-1	TRBD1	TRBJ1-1	.
TGTGCCAGCAACAACGGGCAGGGTGGCAATTCACCCCTCCACTTT	CASNNGQGGNSPLHF	TRBV6-5	.	TRBJ1-6	.
TGTGCCAGCAGTGAGAGCGGGAGGGGGTACGAGCAGTACTTC	CASSESGRGYEQYF	TRBV2	TRBD2	TRBJ2-7	.
TGTGCCAGCAGCTTATCTGGCAATCAGCCCCAGCATTTT	CASSLSGNQPQHF	TRBV5-6	.	TRBJ1-5	.
TGTGCCAGCAGCAGCCGGGAGCCTAATGAAAAACTGTTTTTT	CASSSREPNEKLFF	TRBV28	.	TRBJ1-4	.
TGTGCCAGTAGTTTTCCAGGGGGAGGAAATCAGCCCCAGCATTTT	CASSFPGGGNQPQHF	TRBV19	TRBD1	TRBJ1-5	.
TGCAGTGCTAGTGCGAGGACGGGACACCCTAGCAATCAGCCCCAGCATTTT	CSASARTGHPSNQPQHF	TRBV20-1	.	TRBJ1-5	.
TGCAGCGTAGCCGGGACATCGGATCAGCCCCAGCATTTT	CSVAGTSDQPQHF	TRBV29-1	.	TRBJ1-5	.
TGTGCCAGCAGCGCCAGGCTAGCGGGGGGCGGGACCCAGTACTTC	CASSARLAGGGTQYF	TRBV7-3	TRBD2	TRBJ2-5	many
TGTGCCAGCAGCTCGACGGGGGGGCCGGATGAGCAGTTCTTC	CASSSTGGPDEQFF	TRBV13	TRBD2	TRBJ2-1	.
TGTGCCAGCAGCTTAGCGGGAGGAACCCAAGAGACCCAGTACTTC	CASSLAGGTQETQYF	TRBV13	TRBD2	TRBJ2-5	.
TGTGCCAGCAGCTTGGGACGACAGGGGCGCGAGCAGTACTTC	CASSLGRQGREQYF	TRBV5-4	TRBD1	TRBJ2-7	.
TGTGCCAGCAGCCTCCGGGCCCTAGAGGGTGAGCAGTTCTTC	CASSLRALEGEQFF	TRBV7-7	.	TRBJ2-1	.
TGTGCCAGCAGCATAAACACAGGGGGCACAGATACGCAGTATTTT	CASSINTGGTDTQYF	TRBV2	TRBD1	TRBJ2-3	once
TGTGCCAGCAGCTTGTGGGTGGACAGAGATTTCTATGGCTACACCTTC	CASSLWVDRDFYGYTF	TRBV13	.	TRBJ1-2	.
TGTGCCATCAGTGAGTCGAGTTTCGGGACAGACACAGATACGCAGTATTTT	CAISESSFGTDTDTQYF	TRBV10-3	TRBD1	TRBJ2-3	.
TGCGCCAGCAGCTTGGGGACAGGGGGAAATCAGCCCCAGCATTTT	CASSLGTGGNQPQHF	TRBV5-1	TRBD1	TRBJ1-5	.
TGTGCCATCAGTGAGTCGTCCCGAGGGACACCAGGGGACTATGGCTACACCTTC	CAISESSRGTPGDYGYTF	TRBV10-3	.	TRBJ1-2	.